Listed here are 29 T cell receptor beta chains from one sample, sequenced in a study of CD8+CD57+ T cells in acquired aplastic anemia. Profiles of TCR beta VDJ and CDR3 were generated from a genomic DNA template. TCRdb recomputed calls from the reads with MiXCR, one row per CDR3 protein. Among 68,000 or so distinct CDR3 sequences listed, around half were seen once. Sequencing input: sorted CD4+, CD8+, or CD8+CD57+ T cells (not recorded which) from PBMCs. These receptors were obtained from a human donor in good health, serving as a control.

This sequence joins TRBV15 and TRBJ2-7; D might be TRBD1 or TRBD2, each matching 5 bases. Trimming stripped 0 bases from V and 2 bases from J, with 14 bases between. The V gene's germline CDR1 is LNHNV and CDR2 YYDKDF (reference sequence). The CDR3 is made up of 16 amino acids. CDR3 in DNA: TGTGCCACCAGCAGAGAGGTAGGGGACGGTCCCTACGAGCAGTACTTC. This codes for CATSREVGDGPYEQYF.

The gene calls are TRBV20-1 and TRBJ2-5; 15 bases are a match to TRBD2. The length of the CDR3 is 17 residues. Germline V gene sequence: CDR1 DFQATT, CDR2 SNEGSKA (reference sequence). V was pared by 0 bases and J by 7 bases, with 9 bases of the junction left unmatched. The CDR3 DNA reads TGCAGTGCTAGAGATTCGGGACTAGCGGGGGGTAAGGCGACCCAGTACTTC. Its protein product is CSARDSGLAGGKATQYF.

The gene calls are TRBV27 and TRBJ2-7; TRBD1 aligns across 8 bases. Trimming removed 5 bases from V and 13 bases from J; junction bases left unmatched: 13. In germline, CDR1 is MNHEY, CDR2 SMNVEV (reference sequence). This CDR3 is 13 amino acids long. CDR3 coding DNA: TGTGCCAGCAGTCCCGGGACAGGAGGGTGGTATTACTTC. Amino acids: CASSPGTGGWYYF.

The chain combines TRBV19 with TRBJ1-6; D uncertain. This CDR3 comprises 14 residues. V lost 5 bases and J lost 6, with 11 bases in between. Germline CDR1 is LNHDA and CDR2 is SQIVND (reference sequence). The CDR3 loop is CASSATSPNSPLHF. Written as DNA, the CDR3 is TGTGCCAGTAGTGCCACCAGCCCTAATTCACCCCTCCACTTT.

This clonotype has a count of ten or more. The chain joins TRBV20-1 to TRBJ2-7; 7 bases line up with TRBD1. Trimming cost V 4 bases and J 2 bases; bases outside gene matches: 5. The CDR3 sequence is 13 residues long. From germline, CDR1 is DFQATT and CDR2 SNEGSKA (reference sequence). CDR3 DNA sequence: TGCAGTGCTATACCGACAGGGACCTACGAGCAGTACTTC. The encoded protein is CSAIPTGTYEQYF.

This clonotype occurred a few times. The V gene is TRBV2, the J gene TRBJ1-1, with D tentatively TRBD1 (5 bases). The CDR3 length is 13 residues. Trimming took off 6 bases at V and 11 bases at J, with 19 bases between the two ends. Germline assignment: CDR1 SNHLY and CDR2 FYNNEI. CDR3 region: CASSPPLVRGAFF. CDR3 nucleotide sequence: TGTGCCAGCAGCCCGCCTCTAGTTCGGGGGGCTTTCTTT.

This clonotype was seen at least ten times. The chain is built from TRBV6-2 or TRBV6-3 and TRBJ2-7; TRBD2 might be the D (6 bases). The CDR3 has 17 amino acids. Trimming shortened V by 0 bases and J by 6 bases, and 21 bases separated the two germline ends. CDR1 and CDR2 (germline): MNHEY, SVGEGT. The CDR3 here is CASSYSGFHGSSGEQYF. In nucleotides, the CDR3 is TGTGCCAGCAGTTACTCTGGCTTCCACGGGAGTTCGGGCGAGCAGTACTTC.

This clonotype was counted at least ten times. The rearrangement joins TRBV12-3 or TRBV12-4 to TRBJ2-5, with D unresolved. The length of the CDR3 is 13 residues. The V end lost 6 bases, the J end lost 2 bases, and 10 bases lay between the germline ends. The DNA for the CDR3 is TGTGCCAGCAGCAACGGTCGTCAAGAGACCCAGTACTTC. Translated, it gives CASSNGRQETQYF.

The rearrangement uses TRBV2 and TRBJ1-6, with 11 bases lining up with TRBD1. Looked up from germline, CDR1 is SNHLY and CDR2 is FYNNEI. The trim removed 8 bases at V and 6 bases at J, leaving 6 bases unmatched. The length of the CDR3 is 15 residues. The CDR3 nucleotides read TGTGCCAGCGCTCTGGGACAGGGGGGTAATTCACCCCTCCACTTT. This codes for CASALGQGGNSPLHF.

By sample share, this clonotype is medium-sized. The CDR3 region is CATSDRRDRGNEQYF. The CDR3 DNA follows: TGTGCCACCAGTGATAGGCGGGACAGGGGTAACGAGCAGTACTTC. The V gene is TRBV24-1, the J gene TRBJ2-7; TRBD1 matches 10 bases. The V gene's germline CDR1 is KGHDR and CDR2 SFDVKD. This CDR3 is 15 amino acids long. J gave up 5 bases and V 3 bases, and 6 bases lay outside the gene matches.

This clonotype came up many times. This sequence joins TRBV6-5 and TRBJ1-2; TRBD1 matches at 7 bases. The J segment lost 5 bases and the V segment lost 2 bases, leaving 8 bases of the junction unmatched. The germline V gene has CDR1 MNHEY and CDR2 SVGAGI. The CDR3 runs 15 residues. CDR3 protein: CASSYAEGQFYGYTF. The CDR3 region has the DNA TGTGCCAGCAGTTACGCGGAGGGACAGTTTTATGGCTACACCTTC.

This clonotype has more than one count but fewer than ten. J is TRBJ2-1 and V is TRBV10-3, with TRBD2 matching over 12 bases. CDR3 length equals 17 residues. Germline trimming cut 0 bases from V and 4 bases from J; bases unmatched to any gene: 4. CDR1 is ENHRY, CDR2 SYGVKD, per germline. The CDR3 reads CAISESTSGGEYNEQFF. DNA for the CDR3: TGTGCCATCAGTGAGTCGACTAGCGGGGGTGAATACAATGAGCAGTTCTTC.

The rearrangement joins TRBV11-3 to TRBJ1-2; possible D gene TRBD1, 5 bases. This CDR3 contains 14 residues. V was shortened by 6 bases and J by 2 bases, with 13 bases between the two germline ends. Germline CDR1 reads SGHNT; CDR2 reads YENEEA. Written as DNA, the CDR3 is TGTGCCAGCAGTGAATGGGGGGAAAACTATGGCTACACCTTC. Residues: CASSEWGENYGYTF.

This clonotype was observed many times. The rearrangement uses TRBV4-1 and TRBJ2-7; 11 bases agree with TRBD1. CDR1 and CDR2 (germline): MGHRA, YSYEKL. Trimming took 0 bases from V and 5 from J; bases not matched to a gene: 3. This CDR3 spans 15 amino acids. The CDR3 DNA reads as TGCGCCAGCAGCCAAGAGGACAGGGGGCACGACGAGCAGTACTTC. Translated, it gives CASSQEDRGHDEQYF.

This clonotype has ten or more counts. CDR3 in amino acids: CASSEWGGTNTEAFF. The CDR3 DNA reads TGTGCCAGCAGCGAGTGGGGGGGTACGAACACTGAAGCTTTCTTT. V is TRBV9 and J is TRBJ1-1; D might be TRBD1 (5 bases). The CDR3 spans 15 residues. Trimming pared 3 bases from V and 1 base from J, leaving 13 bases between. Germline V gene lookup returns CDR1 SGDLS and CDR2 YYNGEE.

The V call is TRBV29-1, the J call TRBJ2-7; D is possibly TRBD2 (6 bases). CDR1 and CDR2 from the germline V gene are SQVTM and ANQGSEA. V lost 4 bases, J lost 6 bases, and 16 bases lay in between. This CDR3 comprises 13 residues. In DNA, the CDR3 is TGCAGCGTTGGCGGGGCTAGTGTTCCCGAGCAGTACTTC. It translates to CSVGGASVPEQYF.

The CDR3 sequence is CASRQAEQYF. The CDR3 nucleotides are TGTGCCAGCAGGCAGGCCGAGCAGTACTTC. The chain uses TRBV2 and TRBJ2-7; the D is unclear. Germline assignment: CDR1 SNHLY and CDR2 FYNNEI. The germline V and J ends were trimmed by 6 bases and 6 bases, with 6 bases remaining between them. There are 10 residues in the CDR3.

The chain has TRBV2 and TRBJ2-1, with TRBD2 identical over 12 bases. The CDR3 runs 18 residues. V lost 7 bases, J lost 3 bases, and 13 bases stayed unmatched. Per the germline V gene, CDR1 is SNHLY and CDR2 is FYNNEI. The CDR3 protein is CASTSRTSGRYDYNEQFF. CDR3 sequence (DNA): TGTGCCAGCACTAGCCGAACTAGCGGGAGGTACGACTACAATGAGCAGTTCTTC.

This chain connects TRBV16 to TRBJ1-5; D unclear. The germline V gene has CDR1 KGHSY and CDR2 FQNENV. The CDR3 is 13 amino acids. V gave up 3 bases and J gave up 3 bases, with 6 bases separating them. The CDR3 DNA reads as TGTGCCAGCAGCCAGGAAGCCAATCAGCCCCAGCATTTT. Amino acids: CASSQEANQPQHF.

The rearrangement joins TRBV4-2 to TRBJ2-7, with TRBD2 matching 7 bases. The CDR3 spans 15 residues. CDR1 and CDR2 (germline): LGHNA, YNFKEQ. V gave up 0 bases and J gave up 0 bases; unmatched junction bases: 2. This chain's CDR3 is CASSQERGSSYEQYF. The CDR3, as DNA: TGTGCCAGCAGCCAAGAGCGGGGGAGCTCCTACGAGCAGTACTTC.

This clonotype has only one observation. The chain couples TRBV19 to TRBJ1-4; 12 bases fit TRBD1. Germline V CDR1 and CDR2: LNHDA, SQIVND (reference sequence). This CDR3 has 13 amino acids. With 8 bases clipped from V and 10 bases from J, the junction kept 5 bases outside the gene matches. DNA for the CDR3: TGTGCCAGTTCCGGGACAGGGGGCGGAAAACTGTTTTTT. This translates into CASSGTGGGKLFF.

This clonotype was seen a single time. At one end, the junction sequence differs from germline, possibly due to a read error. V and J are TRBV27 and TRBJ2-2, with D maybe TRBD2 (6 bases). The CDR3 sequence is 14 residues long. Germline CDR1 is MNHEY and CDR2 is SMNVEV (reference sequence). CDR3 DNA: TGTGCCAGCAGTTTAATCGCGAACACCGGGGGGCTGTTTTTT. Translating gives CASSLIANTGGLFF.

For this clonotype: This may be a read error, as it is one base from a much larger clone. This chain joins TRBV9 and TRBJ2-7, with D possibly being TRBD1 or TRBD2 (5 bases each). CDR3 length: 13 amino acids. In germline, CDR1 is SGDLS, CDR2 YYNGEE. The CDR3 loop is CASSITSGDEQHF. The CDR3 DNA sequence: TGTGCCAGCAGCATAACTAGTGGGGACGAGCAGCACTTC.

By share, this clonotype counts as medium-sized. The chain employs TRBV2 and TRBJ1-2, with D possibly being TRBD1 (5 bases). CDR3 length: 11 amino acids. Germline V gene sequence: CDR1 SNHLY, CDR2 FYNNEI. V lost 11 bases, J lost 6 bases, and 13 bases lay in between. The chain's CDR3 is CAGRGLDGYTF. The CDR3 bases are TGTGCCGGGAGGGGCCTGGATGGCTACACCTTC. The full variable domain, its missing parts supplied by reference TRBV2 and TRBJ1-2, is EPEVTQTPSHQVTQMGQEVILRCVPISNHLYFYWYRQILGQKVEFLVSFYNNEISEKSEIFDDQFSVERPDGSNFTLKIRSTKLEDSAMYFCAGRGLDGYTFGSGTRLTVV.

At least ten counts were recorded for this clonotype. The chain employs TRBV7-6 and TRBJ1-1; D not resolved. The V end was cut by 5 bases, the J end by 0 bases, with 10 bases between. Germline V gives CDR1 SGHVS, CDR2 FNYEAQ. The CDR3 has 14 residues. CDR3 in DNA: TGTGCCAGCAGCCTAGACGGGATGAACACTGAAGCTTTCTTT. Translating it yields CASSLDGMNTEAFF. The entire variable domain, with the rest obtained from reference TRBV7-6 and TRBJ1-1, is as follows: GAGVSQSPRYKVTKRGQDVALRCDPISGHVSLYWYRQALGQGPEFLTYFNYEAQQDKSGLPNDRFSAERPEGSISTLTIQRTEQRDSAMYRCASSLDGMNTEAFFGQGTRLTVV.

The V call is TRBV2, the J call TRBJ1-1; D possibly corresponds to TRBD1 (6 bases). Looked up from germline, CDR1 is SNHLY and CDR2 is FYNNEI. Trimming shortened V by 8 bases and J by 0 bases, and 13 bases separated the two germline ends. There are 14 residues in the CDR3. CDR3 amino acids: CASAVQGVNTEAFF. CDR3 bases: TGTGCCAGCGCTGTACAGGGCGTGAACACTGAAGCTTTCTTT.

This clonotype was found many times. The chain carries TRBV14 and TRBJ2-5, with unresolved D. From germline, CDR1 is SGHDN and CDR2 FVKESK. V lost 0 bases to trimming and J lost 1 base, with 15 bases between them. The CDR3 contains 17 residues. This chain's CDR3 is CASSQDIVARGQETQYF. CDR3 coding DNA: TGTGCCAGCAGCCAAGATATTGTAGCTAGAGGCCAAGAGACCCAGTACTTC.

The gene calls are TRBV15 and TRBJ1-2, with D uncertain. The germline V gene has CDR1 LNHNV and CDR2 YYDKDF (reference sequence). Trimming removed 0 bases from V and 0 bases from J, with 5 bases in between. This CDR3 is 14 amino acids long. The CDR3 sequence is CATSRDLANYGYTF. The DNA for the CDR3 is TGTGCCACCAGCAGAGATTTGGCTAACTATGGCTACACCTTC.

Points on this clonotype: Relative to the germline gene, one junction end is altered; a read error may explain this. The rearrangement joins TRBV27 to TRBJ2-1; tentative D call: TRBD1 (6 bases). The CDR3 covers 15 residues. Germline-derived CDR1 and CDR2 are MNHEY and SMNVEV (reference sequence). Written as DNA, the CDR3 is TGTGCCAGCAGTTTTTCACTAGGGGGAAACAATGTGCAGTTCTTC. This codes for CASSFSLGGNNVQFF.